The entry below gives a single TCR beta chain sequence along with its context. This CDR3 has 11 amino acids. The germline V gene has CDR1 SGHKS and CDR2 YYEKEE (reference sequence). Deletions cut 3 bases from V and 7 bases from J, with 7 bases between. This sample is drawn from a study of cytotoxic CD8 clonotypes in ibrutinib-treated CLL. Overall study context: Patients: some eleven relapsed/refractory, under 16 treatment-naive, 17 to 18 IGHV unmutated. Mean values per sample were 250,000 to 300,000 productive templates and around 96,000 productive rearrangements.

Here immunoSEQ multiplex PCR was the method, and the copy in TCRdb shows in-frame clones only, minus some. Here the sample spans about 130,000 clones, about four fifths being singletons. This material consisted of PBMCs, taken after 12 months of ibrutinib treatment. This sequence was found in a human donor with chronic lymphocytic leukemia. V gene TRBV5-5 combines with J gene TRBJ1-2; D might be TRBD1 (6 bases). In DNA form, the CDR3 reads TGTGCCAGCAGCTCACAGGGTGGCTACACCTTC. Translation gives CASSSQGGYTF.